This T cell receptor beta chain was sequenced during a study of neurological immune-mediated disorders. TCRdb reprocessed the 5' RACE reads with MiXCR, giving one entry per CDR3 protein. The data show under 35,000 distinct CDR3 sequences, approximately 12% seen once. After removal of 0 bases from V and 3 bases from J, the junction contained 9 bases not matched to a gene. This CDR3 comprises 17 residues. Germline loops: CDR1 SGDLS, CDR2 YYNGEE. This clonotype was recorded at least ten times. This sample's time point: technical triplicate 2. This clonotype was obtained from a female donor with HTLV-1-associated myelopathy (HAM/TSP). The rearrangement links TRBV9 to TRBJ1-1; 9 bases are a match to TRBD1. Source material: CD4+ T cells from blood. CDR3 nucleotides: TGTGCCAGCAGCGTAGTTTCGTCTGGACAGGGGTACACTGAAGCTTTCTTT. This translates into CASSVVSSGQGYTEAFF.